A selection of T cell receptor beta chains follows, all from one sample in a study of shared clonotypes between healthy human individuals. The data were produced by immunoSEQ multiplex PCR, yet TCRdb's version contains in-frame clones alone and is incomplete. The data contain over a million clones, over 95% of them singletons. Sequenced: naive CD4+ T cells sorted from blood. Receptors were obtained from a man aged 30 to 45 in good health. Each CDR3 is given with its conserved first and last residue.

V: TRBV29-1
J: TRBJ2-3
CDR3: CSAAGGVGTDTQYF

V: TRBV14
J: TRBJ2-2
CDR3: CASRRTGGTGELFF

V: TRBV6-1
J: TRBJ1-5
CDR3: CASSEAYIQPQHF

V: TRBV6-1
J: TRBJ2-5
CDR3: CASSVSGRETQYF

V: TRBV1
J: TRBJ2-2
CDR3: CTSSPTETGGHDTGELFF

V: TRBV10-3
J: TRBJ2-1
CDR3: CAIATSGRNNEQFF

V: TRBV18
J: TRBJ1-5
CDR3: CASSPRGEGQPQHF

V: TRBV7-2
J: TRBJ2-4
CDR3: CASSRWTSGIWAKNIQYF

V: TRBV14
J: TRBJ2-1
CDR3: CASSQGLASYNEQFF

V: TRBV27
J: TRBJ1-2
CDR3: CASSFIRGRENYGYTF

V: TRBV7-2
J: TRBJ1-4
CDR3: CASSQDRTGDEKLFF

V: TRBV18
J: TRBJ2-7
CDR3: CASSPGGPSEQYF

V: TRBV19
J: TRBJ2-5
CDR3: CASSILGISAEGTQYF

V: TRBV7-2
J: TRBJ2-7
CDR3: CASSVQGEGYEQYF

V: TRBV28
J: TRBJ2-7
CDR3: CASSPPGFYEQYF

V: TRBV2
J: TRBJ1-5
CDR3: CASSEDRVANQPQHF

V: TRBV4-1
J: TRBJ2-7
CDR3: CASSRTPSGSYEQYF

V: TRBV7-8
J: TRBJ2-3
CDR3: CASSSVRLPTDTQYF